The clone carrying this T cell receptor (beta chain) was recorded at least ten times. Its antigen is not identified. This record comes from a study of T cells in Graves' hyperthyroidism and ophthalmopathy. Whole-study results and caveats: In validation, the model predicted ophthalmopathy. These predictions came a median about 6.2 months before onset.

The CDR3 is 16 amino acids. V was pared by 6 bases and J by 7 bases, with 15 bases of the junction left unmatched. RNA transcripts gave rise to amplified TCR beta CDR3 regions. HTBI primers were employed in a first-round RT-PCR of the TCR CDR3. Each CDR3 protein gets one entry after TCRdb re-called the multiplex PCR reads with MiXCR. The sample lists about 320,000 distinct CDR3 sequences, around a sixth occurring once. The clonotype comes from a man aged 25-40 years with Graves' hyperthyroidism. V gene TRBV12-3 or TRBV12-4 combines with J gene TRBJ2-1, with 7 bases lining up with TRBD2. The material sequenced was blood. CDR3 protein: CASRIASGAAENEQFF. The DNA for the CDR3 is TGTGCCAGCAGGATAGCTAGCGGTGCCGCGGAGAATGAGCAGTTCTTC.